This entry features one T cell receptor beta chain sequence. Its antigen is not known. This entry belongs to a study of human versus mouse CDR3 diversity and MHC coevolution. In the study overall: immunoSEQ was reported to reach one in 200,000 T cells sensitivity. Overall study results and limits: Humans had the largest estimated TCR beta repertoire, 1.5 million to 2 million clonotypes.

The germline V and J ends were trimmed by 3 bases and 1 base, with 5 bases remaining between them. The CDR3 has 13 amino acids. Germline V CDR1 and CDR2: SGHTA, FQGNSA. Naive CD4 T cells were sorted as CD45RO-negative, CD62L-positive. Measured with immunoSEQ multiplex PCR; TCRdb has only the in-frame clones, and not every one. The sample has about 81,000 clones, about 94% seen once. The V and J genes are TRBV7-2 and TRBJ2-3; D perhaps matches TRBD2 (5 bases). The receptor was derived from a person between 25 and 70 years old in good health. Source material: naive CD4+ T cells from blood. The subset: CD45RO-negative CD62L-positive naive CD4 T cells. The CDR3 is CASSFSGTDTQYF. The DNA of the CDR3 is TGTGCCAGCAGCTTTAGCGGCACAGATACGCAGTATTTT.